A single sample gave rise to the 8 T cell receptor beta chains below, sequenced in a study of cytomegalovirus exposure and HLA in healthy donors. A multiplex PCR was run with 60 Vbeta primers and 13 Jbeta primers. This table comes from immunoSEQ multiplex PCR, and its TCRdb copy is limited to in-frame clones, with some not included. The sample lists roughly 73,000 clones; 65% to 85% were seen once. Sequencing input: PBMCs. Receptor source: a woman aged 50 to 60 in good health and CMV-seronegative.

The rearrangement uses TRBV2 and TRBJ1-4; D is possibly TRBD1 (6 bases). The CDR3 has 15 amino acids. The V gene lost 7 bases and the J gene lost 4 bases, with 16 bases spanning the gap. Germline values: CDR1 SNHLY, CDR2 FYNNEI. CDR3 region: CASTNQDSNNEKLFF. DNA for the CDR3: TGTGCCAGCACAAACCAGGACAGTAATAATGAAAAACTGTTTTTT.

V usage is TRBV4-1 and J usage is TRBJ2-5, with 12 bases fitting TRBD2. The V and J ends lost 4 bases and 11 bases, in that order; junction bases with no gene match: 17. This CDR3 contains 17 residues. Germline V gene lookup returns CDR1 MGHRA and CDR2 YSYEKL. Written as DNA, the CDR3 is TGCGCCAGCAGCCGTCTTTGGACTAGCGGGGTACCGGGGGTACAGTACTTC. Its translation: CASSRLWTSGVPGVQYF.

This clone has just a few counts. The rearrangement uses TRBV30 and TRBJ2-5, with TRBD2 identical over 12 bases. The CDR3 runs to 14 residues. Germline V gives CDR1 GTSNPN, CDR2 SVGIG (reference sequence). V was pared by 2 bases and J by 5 bases, with 3 bases of the junction left unmatched. The CDR3, as DNA: TGTGCCTGGAGTATTGGACTAGCGGGGGAGACCCAGTACTTC. Its translation: CAWSIGLAGETQYF.

The chain links TRBV9 to TRBJ2-5; 12 bases fit TRBD2. The V gene end was trimmed by 0 bases and the J gene end by 4 bases; junction bases not matched to a gene: 7. This CDR3 is built from 17 residues. Germline V gives CDR1 SGDLS, CDR2 YYNGEE. CDR3 amino acids: CASSVGLAGVLGETQYF. The CDR3 region has the DNA TGTGCCAGCAGCGTAGGACTAGCGGGAGTACTCGGAGAGACCCAGTACTTC. The full variable domain, rest sourced from reference TRBV9 and TRBJ2-5, is DSGVTQTPKHLITATGQRVTLRCSPRSGDLSVYWYQQSLDQGLQFLIQYYNGEERAKGNILERFSAQQFPDLHSELNLSSLELGDSALYFCASSVGLAGVLGETQYFGPGTRLLVL.

The genes are TRBV27 and TRBJ2-7, with D perhaps matching TRBD2 (7 bases). The germline V gene has CDR1 MNHEY and CDR2 SMNVEV (reference sequence). V was clipped by 4 bases and J by 7 bases, with 20 bases between them. The CDR3 is 15 residues long. This CDR3 reads CASSYDAGERGEQYF. DNA of the CDR3: TGTGCCAGCAGTTACGATGCGGGAGAGAGGGGGGAGCAGTACTTC.

This sequence joins TRBV29-1 and TRBJ2-1; TRBD1 is a possible D gene (5 bases). Germline-derived CDR1 and CDR2 are SQVTM and ANQGSEA. The CDR3 sequence is 15 residues long. V was pared by 2 bases and J by 2 bases, with 13 bases between. In DNA, the CDR3 is TGCAGCGTTGAATGGGTCAGGGAAGCCTACAATGAGCAGTTCTTC. It is translated as CSVEWVREAYNEQFF.

The V gene is TRBV7-2, the J gene TRBJ1-5, with TRBD1 matching over 8 bases. The CDR3 has 17 residues. The V and J ends lost 1 base and 4 bases, in that order; junction bases with no gene match: 9. Per germline, CDR1 SGHTA and CDR2 FQGNSA. The chain's CDR3 is CASSLGAGGPPNQPQHF. CDR3 nucleotides: TGTGCCAGCAGCTTAGGGGCAGGGGGCCCTCCTAATCAGCCCCAGCATTTT.

The rearrangement joins TRBV7-2 to TRBJ1-1, with 8 nucleotides matching TRBD1. This CDR3 contains 14 residues. V lost 4 bases and J lost 4; bases outside the gene matches: 5. Germline CDR1 and CDR2: SGHTA and FQGNSA. Here the CDR3 reads CASSYGTGVTEAFF. The CDR3 DNA sequence: TGTGCCAGCAGCTACGGGACAGGTGTCACTGAAGCTTTCTTT.